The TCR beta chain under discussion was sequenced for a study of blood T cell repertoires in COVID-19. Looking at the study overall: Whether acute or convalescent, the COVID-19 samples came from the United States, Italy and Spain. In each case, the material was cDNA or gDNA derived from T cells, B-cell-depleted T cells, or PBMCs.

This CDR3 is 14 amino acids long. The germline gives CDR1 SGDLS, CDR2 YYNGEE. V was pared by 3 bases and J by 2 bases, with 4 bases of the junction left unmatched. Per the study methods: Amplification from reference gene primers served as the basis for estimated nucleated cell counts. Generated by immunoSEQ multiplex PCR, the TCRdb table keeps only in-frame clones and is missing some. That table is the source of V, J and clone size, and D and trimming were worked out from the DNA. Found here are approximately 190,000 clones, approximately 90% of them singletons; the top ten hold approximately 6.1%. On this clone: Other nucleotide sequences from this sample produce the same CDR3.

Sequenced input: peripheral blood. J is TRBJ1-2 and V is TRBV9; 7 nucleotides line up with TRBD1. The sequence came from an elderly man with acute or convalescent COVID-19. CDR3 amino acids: CASSEGQTNYGYTF. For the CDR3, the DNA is TGTGCCAGCAGCGAGGGACAGACCAACTATGGCTACACCTTC.